This TCR beta chain was recorded in a study of blood T cell repertoires in COVID-19. The overall study: PBMCs, B-cell-depleted T cells, or T cells provided the cDNA or gDNA that made up the material.

In the authors' methods: Estimation of nucleated cell counts relied on the amplification of reference gene primers. Measured with immunoSEQ multiplex PCR; TCRdb has only the in-frame clones, and not every one. From that table come the V and J calls and clone size; the DNA was used to work out D and trimming. The table records 310,000 or so clones, 87% of them present only once. V was clipped by 5 bases and J by 4 bases; unmatched bases: 9. The CDR3 is made up of 15 amino acids. In germline, CDR1 is SEHNR, CDR2 FQNEAQ (reference sequence). This sequence joins TRBV7-9 and TRBJ1-2, with TRBD1 identical over 8 bases. The clonotype was recovered from a woman aged 18-30 years who had recovered from COVID-19. Material for sequencing was PBMCs or T cells enriched from blood (not recorded which). The CDR3 coding sequence is TGTGCCAGCAGCCTAGGTGGGGACAGGACCTATGGCTACACCTTC. Encoded protein: CASSLGGDRTYGYTF. The full variable domain, completed using reference TRBV7-9 and TRBJ1-2, is DTGVSQNPRHKITKRGQNVTFRCDPISEHNRLYWYRQTLGQGPEFLTYFQNEAQLEKSRLLSDRFSAERPKGSFSTLEIQRTEQGDSAMYLCASSLGGDRTYGYTFGSGTRLTVV.